A selection of T cell receptor beta chains follows, all from one sample in a study of blood T cell repertoires in COVID-19. Sequencing used immunoSEQ multiplex PCR; TCRdb keeps in-frame clones, though not all of them. The table shows 200,000 to 250,000 clones, with about nine tenths occurring only once. The sample consisted of peripheral blood. The receptors were sampled from a woman aged 25 to 39 with COVID-19, enrolled during active disease. Each CDR3 is given without its conserved first and last residue. The order of the fields is J gene, V gene, CDR3 protein.

j_call: TRBJ1-1
v_call: TRBV11-2
cdr3_aa: ASSLTRRGNTEAF

j_call: TRBJ2-2
v_call: TRBV19
cdr3_aa: ASSNPGDRGRAGELF

j_call: TRBJ2-1
v_call: TRBV7-8
cdr3_aa: ASSPERGGNEQF

j_call: TRBJ1-2
v_call: TRBV6-1
cdr3_aa: ASSEGGTALYGYT

j_call: TRBJ2-1
v_call: TRBV7-2
cdr3_aa: ASSLEERGPYNEQF

j_call: TRBJ2-4
v_call: TRBV27
cdr3_aa: ASSPGQGRFGAKNIQY

j_call: TRBJ2-5
v_call: TRBV24-1
cdr3_aa: ATSDPPMGLAGGETQY

j_call: TRBJ2-7
v_call: TRBV11-2
cdr3_aa: ASSFAGLISYGQY

j_call: TRBJ1-3
v_call: TRBV11-3
cdr3_aa: ASSPRGSGNTIY

j_call: TRBJ1-1
v_call: TRBV10-3
cdr3_aa: ATGGRDRSEAF

j_call: TRBJ1-2
v_call: TRBV4-3
cdr3_aa: ASSQDFQGSYGYT

j_call: TRBJ1-2
v_call: TRBV19
cdr3_aa: ASSIDQGYT

j_call: TRBJ2-3
v_call: TRBV19
cdr3_aa: ASSISARGVDTQY

j_call: TRBJ2-2
v_call: TRBV19
cdr3_aa: ASSMWREVPGELF

j_call: TRBJ2-2
v_call: TRBV28
cdr3_aa: ASHTTSGGLLNTGELF

j_call: TRBJ1-4
v_call: TRBV2
cdr3_aa: ASSEQFTISTNEKLF

j_call: TRBJ2-6
v_call: TRBV3-1/TRBV3-2
cdr3_aa: ASSQGAQGAGANVLT

j_call: TRBJ1-2
v_call: TRBV24-1
cdr3_aa: ATSENRVGYT

j_call: TRBJ1-6
v_call: TRBV19
cdr3_aa: ASSLGIDNSPLH

j_call: TRBJ2-6
v_call: TRBV5-1
cdr3_aa: ASSRGEGTFSGANVLT

j_call: TRBJ1-1
v_call: TRBV9
cdr3_aa: ASSTMEGRGTEAF

j_call: TRBJ1-4
v_call: TRBV18
cdr3_aa: ASSTGPTNEKLF

j_call: TRBJ1-2
v_call: TRBV7-8
cdr3_aa: ASSQRPGRGYGYT

j_call: TRBJ1-1
v_call: TRBV18
cdr3_aa: ASSPKPQVSEAF

j_call: TRBJ2-1
v_call: TRBV19
cdr3_aa: ASSPGINNEQF

j_call: TRBJ1-5
v_call: TRBV4-2
cdr3_aa: ASSQQTGDNQPQH

j_call: TRBJ2-7
v_call: TRBV5-1
cdr3_aa: ASSLIRKGQGILAEPFYEQY

j_call: TRBJ1-5
v_call: TRBV2
cdr3_aa: ASSEGLGGHQPQH

j_call: TRBJ2-7
v_call: TRBV4-1
cdr3_aa: ASSQDRDRGTQEQY

j_call: TRBJ2-1
v_call: TRBV19
cdr3_aa: ASTLTGEVF

j_call: TRBJ1-2
v_call: TRBV30
cdr3_aa: AWGQGSFPDRYGYT

j_call: TRBJ2-1
v_call: TRBV5-4
cdr3_aa: ASSWSNEQF

j_call: TRBJ2-6
v_call: TRBV28
cdr3_aa: ASSSGGFAPNSGANVLT

j_call: TRBJ1-1
v_call: TRBV10-3
cdr3_aa: ATGRVANTEAF

j_call: TRBJ2-5
v_call: TRBV7-9
cdr3_aa: ASSLYPRGGETQY

j_call: TRBJ1-2
v_call: TRBV2
cdr3_aa: GPLGELYGYT

j_call: TRBJ2-7
v_call: TRBV24-1
cdr3_aa: ATASRRTDSLTYEQY

j_call: TRBJ2-1
v_call: TRBV11-3
cdr3_aa: ASSSPLDEQF

j_call: TRBJ2-4
v_call: TRBV7-8
cdr3_aa: ASSPPGLSMDIQY

j_call: TRBJ1-5
v_call: TRBV11-2
cdr3_aa: ASSPAVGAESQNQPQH

j_call: TRBJ2-1
v_call: TRBV10-2
cdr3_aa: ASNDYPANEQF

j_call: TRBJ2-2
v_call: TRBV24-1
cdr3_aa: ATSDSGQGFTGELF

j_call: TRBJ1-6
v_call: TRBV18
cdr3_aa: ASSPGADSPLH

j_call: TRBJ2-1
v_call: TRBV7-7
cdr3_aa: ASSLWASGETYNEQF

j_call: TRBJ1-1
v_call: TRBV19
cdr3_aa: ASSVTGGLTEAF